This T cell receptor beta chain was profiled in a study of blood T cell repertoires in COVID-19. Study-wide background: PBMCs, B-cell-depleted T cells, or T cells were the source of the cDNA or gDNA that made up the material.

As originally analysed: Amplification with reference gene primers provided the estimates of nucleated cell counts. The data were produced by immunoSEQ multiplex PCR, yet TCRdb's version contains in-frame clones alone and is incomplete. The V and J calls and clone size come from that table; D and trimming were worked out from the DNA. The table includes under 300,000 clones, approximately 81% detected once. V gave up 5 bases and J gave up 4 bases, with 10 bases separating them. Germline CDR1 and CDR2: MDHEN and SYDVKM. CDR3 length equals 13 residues. A single count supports this clone. The specimen was peripheral blood. This receptor was taken from a woman aged 60-70 years with active or convalescent COVID-19. The chain recombines TRBV28 with TRBJ2-3; D is possibly TRBD1 (6 bases). The CDR3 nucleotides are TGTGCCAGCAGTCCGTCAGGGGCAGATACGCAGTATTTT. Residues: CASSPSGADTQYF.